This is a list of T cell receptor beta chains from one sample in a study of Ad26.COV2.S vaccination and SARS-CoV-2 variants. Sequencing used immunoSEQ multiplex PCR; TCRdb keeps in-frame clones, though not all of them. The top ten hold around 6.4% of the sample, which has about 350,000 clones, 88% seen once. The sample here was peripheral blood, taken in a trial of Ad26.COV2.S vaccine versus placebo. The origin of the receptors is a person between 18 and 65 years old who received the Ad26.COV2.S COVID-19 vaccine or a placebo. Each CDR3 is given without its conserved first and last residue. Fields, in order: V gene, J gene, CDR3 length, CDR3 protein.

TRBV6-5	TRBJ2-4	12	ASTAPGLGNIQY
TRBV2	TRBJ2-7	13	ASGQDRGILYEQY
TRBV7-8	TRBJ2-2	12	ASSLGLATGELF
TRBV11-2	TRBJ1-1	15	ASSLDLLRGANTEAF
TRBV11-2	TRBJ2-7	12	ASSPNRVSYEQY
TRBV7-2	TRBJ2-3	12	ASSTGTGADTQY
TRBV6-2/TRBV6-3	TRBJ2-3	15	ASSYAGGPESTDTQY
TRBV5-1	TRBJ1-3	17	ASSLGQGLRTLAGNTIY
TRBV7-2	TRBJ1-2	13	ASSLGVAGLSGYT
TRBV5-6	TRBJ1-1	15	ASSLGRRVFLGTEAF
TRBV6-5	TRBJ2-6	13	ASSRTGSGANVLT
TRBV28	TRBJ1-3	18	ASSFDMGQGRRHTGNTIY
TRBV28	TRBJ2-5	12	ASSGQTASETQY
TRBV27	TRBJ2-5	12	ASSWDRVGETQY
TRBV10-3	TRBJ1-5	11	AISAGDNQPQH
TRBV7-3	TRBJ2-5	15	ASSLKGGTGKKETQY
TRBV2	TRBJ1-5	12	ASSERAGGQPQH
TRBV7-9	TRBJ2-3	10	ASSPVTDTQY
TRBV29-1	TRBJ2-2	14	SVEIKPTGRTGELF
TRBV5-4	TRBJ1-2	12	ASSPQTGDYGYT
TRBV6-2/TRBV6-3	TRBJ1-2	16	ASSYSPSAGNFFYGYT
TRBV11-2	TRBJ1-1	14	ASSLDWWGGNTEAF
TRBV5-4	TRBJ2-7	12	ASSLEASNYEQY
TRBV11-2	TRBJ1-1	12	ASSFETFGTEAF
TRBV11-2	TRBJ1-2	11	ASSSREPYGYT
TRBV11-2	TRBJ2-1	12	ASSPGPAASEQF
TRBV20-1	TRBJ2-7	9	SAEHHEEQY
TRBV28	TRBJ1-5	13	ASTSGGLGNQPQH
TRBV9	TRBJ2-7	12	ASSVDLGIYEQY
TRBV5-4	TRBJ2-3	14	ASSFRGQGMSDTQY
TRBV14	TRBJ2-2	12	ASSNGARTGELF
TRBV11-3	TRBJ2-3	13	ASSPRGQGTDTQY
TRBV29-1	TRBJ2-7	11	SVAGTGGYEQY
TRBV9	TRBJ2-1	11	ASSVALGNEQF
TRBV20-1	TRBJ2-5	9	SASREQGKY
TRBV18	TRBJ1-1	11	ASSRDRDTEAF
TRBV4-2	TRBJ1-2	12	ASSQDKWAYGYT
TRBV27	TRBJ2-1	12	ASRGDGSYNEQF
TRBV2	TRBJ1-1	12	ASSARSNPTEAF
TRBV5-6	TRBJ1-6	13	ASSLDRVKGSPLH
TRBV6-5	TRBJ2-3	11	ASKRGSIDTQY
TRBV4-3	TRBJ1-4	15	ASSENRALFYSGKLF
TRBV19	TRBJ2-3	13	ASTATTTSTDTQY
TRBV18	TRBJ1-4	11	ASSPQGNEKLF
TRBV7-9	TRBJ2-3	15	ASSLARLAGHTDTQY
TRBV4-1	TRBJ2-7	12	ASSQEAGGSEQY
TRBV7-9	TRBJ2-7	12	ASSLDWDRYEQY
TRBV6-4	TRBJ1-4	13	ASSEEGRSNEKLF
TRBV3-1/TRBV3-2	TRBJ1-2	13	ASSPNRGSNYGYT
TRBV6-2/TRBV6-3	TRBJ1-5	12	ASSQGSRGQPQH
TRBV5-1	TRBJ2-1	14	ASSLDQGLIYNEQF
TRBV7-3	TRBJ1-1	11	ASSPGTNTEAF